What follows describes a single T cell receptor (beta chain). The source of the sample is a study of blood T cell repertoires in COVID-19. Clones were read by immunoSEQ multiplex PCR, and TCRdb kept only the in-frame ones, dropping some. The sample includes roughly 300,000 clones, about nine tenths of them seen just once. The CDR3 is 12 amino acids. Trimming took 1 base from V and 5 from J, leaving 6 bases between them. Germline CDR1 and CDR2: SGHDT and YYEEEE. The sample consisted of peripheral blood. The receptor was derived from a woman in her forties who had recovered from COVID-19. The chain joins TRBV5-6 to TRBJ1-2, with D unresolved. CDR3 bases: TGTGCCAGCAGCTTGAGAGAATATGGCTACACCTTC. It is translated as CASSLREYGYTF.